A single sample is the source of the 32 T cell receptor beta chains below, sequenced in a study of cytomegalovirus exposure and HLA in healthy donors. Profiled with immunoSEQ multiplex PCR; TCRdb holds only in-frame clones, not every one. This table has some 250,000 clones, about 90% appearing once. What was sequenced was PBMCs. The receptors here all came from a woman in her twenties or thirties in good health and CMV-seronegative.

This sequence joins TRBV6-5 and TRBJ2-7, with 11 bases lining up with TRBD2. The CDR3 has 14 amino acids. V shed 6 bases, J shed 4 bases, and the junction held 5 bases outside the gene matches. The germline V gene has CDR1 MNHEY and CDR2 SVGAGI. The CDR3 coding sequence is TGTGCCAGCAGCCCCGGGACTAGCGGTTACGAGCAGTACTTC. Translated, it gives CASSPGTSGYEQYF.

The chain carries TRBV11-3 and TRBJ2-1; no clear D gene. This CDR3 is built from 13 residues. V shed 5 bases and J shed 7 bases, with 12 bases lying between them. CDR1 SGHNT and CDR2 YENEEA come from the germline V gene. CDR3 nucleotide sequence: TGTGCCAGCAGCGTCGACGGTCGAAATGAGCAGTTCTTC. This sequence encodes CASSVDGRNEQFF. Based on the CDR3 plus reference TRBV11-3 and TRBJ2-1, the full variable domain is EAGVVQSPRYKIIEKKQPVAFWCNPISGHNTLYWYLQNLGQGPELLIRYENEEAVDDSQLPKDRFSAERLKGVDSTLKIQPAELGDSAVYLCASSVDGRNEQFFGPGTRLTVL.

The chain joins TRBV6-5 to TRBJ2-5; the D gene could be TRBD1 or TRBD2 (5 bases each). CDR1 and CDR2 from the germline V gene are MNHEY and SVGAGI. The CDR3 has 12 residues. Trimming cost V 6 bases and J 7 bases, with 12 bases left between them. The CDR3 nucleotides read TGTGCCAGCAGCCCACATGGGACGACCCAGTACTTC. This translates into CASSPHGTTQYF.

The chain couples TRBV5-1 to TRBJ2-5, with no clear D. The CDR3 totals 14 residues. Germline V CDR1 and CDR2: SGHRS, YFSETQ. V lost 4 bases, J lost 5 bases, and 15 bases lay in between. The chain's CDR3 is CASSQEWPFETQYF. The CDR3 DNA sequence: TGCGCCAGCAGCCAGGAGTGGCCCTTCGAGACCCAGTACTTC.

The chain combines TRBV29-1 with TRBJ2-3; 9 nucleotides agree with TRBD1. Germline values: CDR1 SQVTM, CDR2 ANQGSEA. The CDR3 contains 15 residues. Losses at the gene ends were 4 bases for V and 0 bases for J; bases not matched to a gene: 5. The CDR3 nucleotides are TGCAGCGTTGTACAGGGGGCCCATAGCACAGATACGCAGTATTTT. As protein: CSVVQGAHSTDTQYF.

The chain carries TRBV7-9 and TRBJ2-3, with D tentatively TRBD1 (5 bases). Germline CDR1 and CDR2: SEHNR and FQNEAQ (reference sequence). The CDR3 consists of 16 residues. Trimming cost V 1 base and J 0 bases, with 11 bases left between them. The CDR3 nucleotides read TGTGCCAGCAGCTTAGGATCAGCAGGGAGCACAGATACGCAGTATTTT. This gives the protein CASSLGSAGSTDTQYF.

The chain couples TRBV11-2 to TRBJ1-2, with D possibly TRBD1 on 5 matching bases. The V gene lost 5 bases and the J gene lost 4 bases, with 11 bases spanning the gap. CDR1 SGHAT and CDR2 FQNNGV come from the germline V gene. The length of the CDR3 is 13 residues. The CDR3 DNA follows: TGTGCCAGCAGCCTCGACAGACTCTATGGCTACACCTTC. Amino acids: CASSLDRLYGYTF.

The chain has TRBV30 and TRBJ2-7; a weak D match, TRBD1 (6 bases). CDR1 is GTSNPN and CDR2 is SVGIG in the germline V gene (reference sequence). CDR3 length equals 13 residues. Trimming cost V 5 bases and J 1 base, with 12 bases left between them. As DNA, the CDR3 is TGTGCCTGGGGGGGCCCGAGTTCCTACGAGCAGTACTTC. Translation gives CAWGGPSSYEQYF.

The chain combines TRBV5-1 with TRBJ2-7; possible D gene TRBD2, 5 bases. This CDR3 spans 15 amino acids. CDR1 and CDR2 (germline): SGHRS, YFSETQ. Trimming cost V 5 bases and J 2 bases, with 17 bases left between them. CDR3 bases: TGCGCCAGCAGACCCAAATTTCGGGATCCCTACGAGCAGTACTTC. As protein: CASRPKFRDPYEQYF.

This CDR3 is CASSENPVGYNEQFF. The CDR3 region has the DNA TGTGCCAGCAGTGAGAACCCGGTAGGGTACAATGAGCAGTTCTTC. The genes are TRBV6-1 and TRBJ2-1; D is uncertain. This CDR3 has 15 amino acids. Per the germline V gene, CDR1 is MNHNS and CDR2 is SASEGT. Trimming removed 3 bases from V and 4 bases from J, with 13 bases in between.

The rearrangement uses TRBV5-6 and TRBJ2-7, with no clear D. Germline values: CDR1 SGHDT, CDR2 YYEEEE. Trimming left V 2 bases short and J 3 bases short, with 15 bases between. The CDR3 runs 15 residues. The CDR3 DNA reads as TGTGCCAGCAGCTTCTGGACCAATTCCCACTACGAGCAGTACTTC. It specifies CASSFWTNSHYEQYF.

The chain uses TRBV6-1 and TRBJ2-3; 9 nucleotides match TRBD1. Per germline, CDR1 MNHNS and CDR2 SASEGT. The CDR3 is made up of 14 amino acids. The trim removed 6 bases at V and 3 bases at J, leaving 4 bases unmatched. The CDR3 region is CASSGQGTTDTQYF. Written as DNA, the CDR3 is TGTGCCAGCAGCGGACAGGGGACAACAGATACGCAGTATTTT.

In DNA form, the CDR3 reads TGCGCCAGCAGCCAAGATACCGGCCCGGGGACCTACGAGCAGTACTTC. It is translated as CASSQDTGPGTYEQYF. The V gene is TRBV4-1, the J gene TRBJ2-7, with D possibly being TRBD2 (5 bases). Germline values: CDR1 MGHRA, CDR2 YSYEKL. V lost 0 bases to trimming and J lost 2 bases, with 14 bases between them. CDR3 length: 16 residues.

CDR3 nucleotide sequence: TGCAGCGTTTTCAGGGGGCCCGATACGCAGTATTTT. Its protein is CSVFRGPDTQYF. V and J are TRBV29-1 and TRBJ2-3, with TRBD1 matching 8 bases. Germline assignment: CDR1 SQVTM and CDR2 ANQGSEA. J lost 6 bases, V lost 5 bases, and 4 bases had no gene match. The CDR3 contains 12 residues.

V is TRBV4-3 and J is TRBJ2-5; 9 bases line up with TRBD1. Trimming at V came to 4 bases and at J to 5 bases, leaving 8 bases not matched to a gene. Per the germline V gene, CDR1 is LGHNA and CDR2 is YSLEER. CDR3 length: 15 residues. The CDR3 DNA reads TGCGCCAGCAGCCCGACAGGGGGGCATGGTGAGACCCAGTACTTC. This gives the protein CASSPTGGHGETQYF.

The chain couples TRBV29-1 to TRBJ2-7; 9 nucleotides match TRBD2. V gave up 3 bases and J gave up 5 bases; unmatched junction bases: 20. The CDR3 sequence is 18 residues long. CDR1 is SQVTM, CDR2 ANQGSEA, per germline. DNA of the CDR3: TGCAGCGTTGACGGTGGTGGTCCTGCGGGAGGGAGCAGACACGAGCAGTACTTC. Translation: CSVDGGGPAGGSRHEQYF.

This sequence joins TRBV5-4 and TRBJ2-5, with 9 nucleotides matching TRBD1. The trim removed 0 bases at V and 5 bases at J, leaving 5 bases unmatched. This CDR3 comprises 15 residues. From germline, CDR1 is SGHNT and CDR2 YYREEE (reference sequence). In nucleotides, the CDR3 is TGTGCCAGCAGCTTGGACAGGGGGCTGTGGGAGACCCAGTACTTC. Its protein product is CASSLDRGLWETQYF.

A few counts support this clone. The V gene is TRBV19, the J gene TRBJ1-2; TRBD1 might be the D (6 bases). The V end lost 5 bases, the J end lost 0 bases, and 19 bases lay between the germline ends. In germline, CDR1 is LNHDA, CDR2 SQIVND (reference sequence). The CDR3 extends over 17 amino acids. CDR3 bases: TGTGCCAGTAGTCCTCCGTTTCCGGGGGCATCTAACTATGGCTACACCTTC. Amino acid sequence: CASSPPFPGASNYGYTF. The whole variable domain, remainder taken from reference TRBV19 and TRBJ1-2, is DGGITQSPKYLFRKEGQNVTLSCEQNLNHDAMYWYRQDPGQGLRLIYYSQIVNDFQKGDIAEGYSVSREKKESFPLTVTSAQKNPTAFYLCASSPPFPGASNYGYTFGSGTRLTVV.

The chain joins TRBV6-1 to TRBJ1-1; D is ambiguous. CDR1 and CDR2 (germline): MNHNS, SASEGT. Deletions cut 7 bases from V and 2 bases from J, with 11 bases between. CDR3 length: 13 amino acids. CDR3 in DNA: TGTGCCAGCACTCTGAGACGAAACACTGAAGCTTTCTTT. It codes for CASTLRRNTEAFF.

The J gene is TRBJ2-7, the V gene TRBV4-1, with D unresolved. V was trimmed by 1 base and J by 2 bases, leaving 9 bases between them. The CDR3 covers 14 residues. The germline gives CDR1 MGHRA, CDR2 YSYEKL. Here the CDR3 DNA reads TGCGCCAGCAGCCAAGTCGCAGTGACCTACGAGCAGTACTTC. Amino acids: CASSQVAVTYEQYF.

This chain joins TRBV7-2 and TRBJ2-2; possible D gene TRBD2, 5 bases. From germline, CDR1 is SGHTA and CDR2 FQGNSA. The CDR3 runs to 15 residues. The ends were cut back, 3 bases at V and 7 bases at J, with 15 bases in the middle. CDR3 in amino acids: CASSFSSAGLGELFF. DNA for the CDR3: TGTGCCAGCAGCTTCAGCTCCGCGGGCCTCGGGGAGCTGTTTTTT.

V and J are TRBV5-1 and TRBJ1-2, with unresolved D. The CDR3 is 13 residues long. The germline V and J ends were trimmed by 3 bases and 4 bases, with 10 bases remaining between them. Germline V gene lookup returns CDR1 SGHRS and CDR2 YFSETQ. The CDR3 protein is CASSSGGSYGYTF. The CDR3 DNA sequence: TGCGCCAGCAGCTCAGGCGGTAGCTATGGCTACACCTTC.

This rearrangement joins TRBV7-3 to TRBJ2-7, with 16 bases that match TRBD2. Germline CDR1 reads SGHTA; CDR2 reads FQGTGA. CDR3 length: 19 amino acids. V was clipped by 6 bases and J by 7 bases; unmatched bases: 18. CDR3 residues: CASSRPGQPGLAGGPEQYF. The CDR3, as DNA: TGTGCCAGCAGTCGCCCGGGACAGCCGGGACTAGCGGGAGGGCCAGAGCAGTACTTC.

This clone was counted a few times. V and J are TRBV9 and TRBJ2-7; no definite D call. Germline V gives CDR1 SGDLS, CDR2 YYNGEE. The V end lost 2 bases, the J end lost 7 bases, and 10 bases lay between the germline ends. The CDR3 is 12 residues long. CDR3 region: CASSVPGGEQYF. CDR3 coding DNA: TGTGCCAGCAGCGTCCCGGGTGGTGAGCAGTACTTC.

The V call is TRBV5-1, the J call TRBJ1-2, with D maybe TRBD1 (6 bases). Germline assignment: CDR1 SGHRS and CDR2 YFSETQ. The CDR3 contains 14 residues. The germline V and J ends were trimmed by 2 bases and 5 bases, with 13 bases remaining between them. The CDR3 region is CASSFVGGAYGYTF. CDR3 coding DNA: TGCGCCAGCAGCTTCGTGGGGGGCGCGTATGGCTACACCTTC.

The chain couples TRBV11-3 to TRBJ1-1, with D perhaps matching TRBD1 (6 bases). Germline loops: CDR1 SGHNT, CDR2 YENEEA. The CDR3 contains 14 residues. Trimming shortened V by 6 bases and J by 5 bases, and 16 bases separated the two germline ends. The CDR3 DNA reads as TGTGCCAGCAGGGGCTGGGGGGCGAGAACTGAAGCTTTCTTT. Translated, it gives CASRGWGARTEAFF.

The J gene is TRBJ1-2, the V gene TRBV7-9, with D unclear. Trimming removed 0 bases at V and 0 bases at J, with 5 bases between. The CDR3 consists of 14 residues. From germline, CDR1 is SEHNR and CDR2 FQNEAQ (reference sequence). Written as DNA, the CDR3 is TGTGCCAGCAGCTTAGCGACACCTAACTATGGCTACACCTTC. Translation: CASSLATPNYGYTF.

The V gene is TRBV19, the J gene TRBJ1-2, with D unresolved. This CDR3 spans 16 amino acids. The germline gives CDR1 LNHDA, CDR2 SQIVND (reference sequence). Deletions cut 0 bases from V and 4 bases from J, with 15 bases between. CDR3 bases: TGTGCCAGTAGTATAGAATGGGCATCGACGAGCTATGGCTACACCTTC. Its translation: CASSIEWASTSYGYTF.

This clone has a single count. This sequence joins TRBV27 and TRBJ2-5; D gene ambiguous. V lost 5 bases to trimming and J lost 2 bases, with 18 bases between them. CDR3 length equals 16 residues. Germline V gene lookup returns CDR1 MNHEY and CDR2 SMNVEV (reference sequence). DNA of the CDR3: TGTGCCAGCAGTCAAGCCCCCGGACGATTTCAAGAGACCCAGTACTTC. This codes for CASSQAPGRFQETQYF.

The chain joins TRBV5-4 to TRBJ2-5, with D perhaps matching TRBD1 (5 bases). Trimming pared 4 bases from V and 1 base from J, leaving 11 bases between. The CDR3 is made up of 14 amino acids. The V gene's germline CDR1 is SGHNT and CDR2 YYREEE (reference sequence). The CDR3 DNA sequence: TGTGCCAGCAGCAGTTGGGGCTTCCAAGAGACCCAGTACTTC. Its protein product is CASSSWGFQETQYF.

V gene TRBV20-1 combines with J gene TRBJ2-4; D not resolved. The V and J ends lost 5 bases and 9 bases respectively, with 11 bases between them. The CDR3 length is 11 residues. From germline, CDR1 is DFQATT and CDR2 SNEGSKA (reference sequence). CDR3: CSAGKLGIQYF. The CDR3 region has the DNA TGCAGTGCTGGAAAATTGGGCATTCAGTACTTC.

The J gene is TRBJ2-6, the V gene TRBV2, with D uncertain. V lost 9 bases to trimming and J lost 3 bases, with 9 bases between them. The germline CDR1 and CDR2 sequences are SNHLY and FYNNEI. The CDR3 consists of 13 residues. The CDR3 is CARDINGANVLTF. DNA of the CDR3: TGTGCCAGAGATATTAATGGGGCCAACGTCCTGACTTTC.